These 25 T cell receptor beta chains were all obtained from the same sample, sequenced in a study of blood T cell repertoires in COVID-19. Using immunoSEQ multiplex PCR, the repertoire was profiled, and TCRdb retains in-frame clones only, with some absent. The data show over 150,000 clones, with about 87% seen just once and about 12% held by the top ten. Sequences were obtained from peripheral blood. These receptors all come from a woman in her 70s with COVID-19, enrolled during active disease.

This chain links TRBV6-5 with TRBJ2-1, with D maybe TRBD1 (6 bases). The CDR3 is 11 residues long. Trimming cost V 10 bases and J 6 bases, with 10 bases left between them. Germline V gives CDR1 MNHEY, CDR2 SVGAGI. The CDR3 region has the DNA TGTGCCACCCGGGACACCAATGAGCAGTTCTTC. This translates into CATRDTNEQFF.

This chain links TRBV5-1 with TRBJ2-3, with D possibly being TRBD2 (6 bases). V was clipped by 6 bases and J by 2 bases, with 19 bases between them. The CDR3 runs to 16 residues. Germline assignment: CDR1 SGHRS and CDR2 YFSETQ. CDR3 nucleotide sequence: TGCGCCAGCACCTTACTTCTGGGCGGGGACACAGATACGCAGTATTTT. It yields the protein CASTLLLGGDTDTQYF.

The V and J genes are TRBV5-6 and TRBJ1-3, with TRBD1 matching over 9 bases. The CDR3 runs 16 residues. V dropped 5 bases and J dropped 0; count of bases not matched to a gene: 6. Germline V gene lookup returns CDR1 SGHDT and CDR2 YYEEEE. The DNA for the CDR3 is TGTGCCAGCAGTAGGGACAGGGTGTTCTCTGGAAACACCATATATTTT. Translation gives CASSRDRVFSGNTIYF. Full variable domain (remainder filled in from reference TRBV5-6 and TRBJ1-3): DAGVTQSPTHLIKTRGQQVTLRCSPKSGHDTVSWYQQALGQGPQFIFQYYEEEERQRGNFPDRFSGHQFPNYSSELNVNALLLGDSALYLCASSRDRVFSGNTIYFGEGSWLTVV.

This rearrangement joins TRBV2 to TRBJ2-1; D may be TRBD2 (6 bases). The CDR3 is 14 residues long. The germline V gene encodes CDR1 SNHLY and CDR2 FYNNEI. Trimming took 9 bases from V and 8 from J, leaving 20 bases between them. The CDR3 loop reads CARTAGTQIDEQFF. CDR3 DNA: TGTGCCAGAACAGCCGGGACTCAGATCGATGAGCAGTTCTTC.

The CDR3 nucleotides read TGCGCCAGCAGCCAGCCCGGGACTAGCGGTGTCTCCTACGAGCAGTACTTC. Its translation: CASSQPGTSGVSYEQYF. V is TRBV4-1 and J is TRBJ2-7, with 11 positions matching TRBD2. The CDR3 is 17 amino acids. Germline V gives CDR1 MGHRA, CDR2 YSYEKL. V was pared by 3 bases and J by 0 bases, with 7 bases of the junction left unmatched.

This clone appeared a few times. The chain employs TRBV30 and TRBJ1-5, with D uncertain. V lost 5 bases and J lost 7, with 15 bases in between. CDR1 is GTSNPN and CDR2 is SVGIG in the germline V gene (reference sequence). The length of the CDR3 is 13 residues. DNA for the CDR3: TGTGCCTGGGGATCAACGGTCGGGCAGCCCCAGCATTTT. It translates to CAWGSTVGQPQHF.

The rearrangement links TRBV4-3 to TRBJ1-4; no reliable D call. CDR1 LGHNA and CDR2 YSLEER come from the germline V gene. The length of the CDR3 is 16 residues. The germline V and J ends were trimmed by 5 bases and 5 bases, with 18 bases remaining between them. The CDR3 sequence: CASSSAQISGNEKLFF. CDR3 sequence (DNA): TGCGCCAGCAGCTCCGCACAGATCTCGGGAAATGAAAAACTGTTTTTT.

The chain links TRBV7-2 to TRBJ1-6; 7 positions agree with TRBD1. The V gene end was trimmed by 3 bases and the J gene end by 7 bases; junction bases not matched to a gene: 3. The CDR3 has 14 amino acids. The germline V gene encodes CDR1 SGHTA and CDR2 FQGNSA. Here the CDR3 reads CASSLGQQNSPLHF. CDR3 nucleotide sequence: TGTGCCAGCAGCTTGGGACAGCAGAATTCACCCCTCCACTTT.

This clone has only a few counts. The chain joins TRBV4-2 to TRBJ1-2, with 8 positions matching TRBD1. V lost 4 bases to trimming and J lost 8 bases; unmatched junction nucleotides: 12. The CDR3 is 15 residues long. From germline, CDR1 is LGHNA and CDR2 YNFKEQ. In DNA, the CDR3 is TGTGCCAGCAGCCGAGAACCGGACAGGGCTAGAGGCTACACCTTC. It codes for CASSREPDRARGYTF.

The rearrangement uses TRBV3-1 (or the pseudogene TRBV3-2) and TRBJ1-2; D is unresolved. Germline V gene lookup returns CDR1 LGHDT and CDR2 YNNKEL (reference sequence). Trimming cost V 3 bases and J 4 bases, with 9 bases left between them. This CDR3 is built from 13 residues. CDR3 in DNA: TGTGCCAGCAGCCACCTTCTAGGCTATGGCTACACCTTC. Translated, it gives CASSHLLGYGYTF.

The chain links TRBV7-9 to TRBJ2-3; 8 bases fit TRBD2. After removal of 3 bases from V and 7 bases from J, the junction contained 6 bases not matched to a gene. The CDR3 runs to 14 residues. Germline V lookup: CDR1 SEHNR, CDR2 FQNEAQ (reference sequence). The CDR3 coding sequence is TGTGCCAGCAGCTTTGAGCGGGAGCGTTATACGCAGTATTTT. Protein: CASSFERERYTQYF. The variable domain in full, with the rest retrieved from reference TRBV7-9 and TRBJ2-3, is DTGVSQNPRHKITKRGQNVTFRCDPISEHNRLYWYRQTLGQGPEFLTYFQNEAQLEKSRLLSDRFSAERPKGSFSTLEIQRTEQGDSAMYLCASSFERERYTQYFGPGTRLTVL.

The chain links TRBV3-1 (or the pseudogene TRBV3-2) to TRBJ2-3, with 7 bases that match TRBD2. The junction had 10 bases not matched to a gene; V was cut back by 6 bases and J by 1 base. CDR3 length equals 16 residues. Germline lookup yields CDR1 LGHDT and CDR2 YNNKEL (reference sequence). The CDR3 DNA follows: TGTGCCAGCAGTCTCGTCGGTACTAGCGGCACAGATACGCAGTATTTT. This encodes CASSLVGTSGTDTQYF.

Details on this clone: This likely comes from a read error, as the CDR3 has no conserved phenylalanine or tryptophan at its end. J is TRBJ1-1 and V is TRBV5-1, with D maybe TRBD1 (6 bases). The CDR3 has 15 amino acids. Germline assignment: CDR1 SGHRS and CDR2 YFSETQ. Deletions cut 10 bases from V and 6 bases from J, with 25 bases between. In DNA, the CDR3 is TGCGCCCGCGGCTTGAGTGGAGGGGGGGACGCTGAAGCTTTCCTT. This codes for CARGLSGGGDAEAFL.

The V gene is TRBV12-5, the J gene TRBJ2-1, with no clear D. The CDR3 covers 17 residues. Trimming removed 5 bases at V and 3 bases at J, with 20 bases between. Germline-derived CDR1 and CDR2 are LGHNT and FRNRAP. The CDR3 DNA reads TGTGCTAGTGGTCATACCTACGGCGAGGCACACTACAATGAGCAGTTCTTC. Translating gives CASGHTYGEAHYNEQFF.

The chain uses TRBV4-1 and TRBJ2-5; D gene uncertain. V was shortened by 2 bases and J by 0 bases, with 4 bases between the two germline ends. The CDR3 sequence is 13 residues long. Germline V gene sequence: CDR1 MGHRA, CDR2 YSYEKL. Here the CDR3 DNA reads TGCGCCAGCAGCCAACAGAACCAAGAGACCCAGTACTTC. It specifies CASSQQNQETQYF.

The sample holds a few counts of this clone. This rearrangement joins TRBV27 to TRBJ2-1, with D unclear. Germline V CDR1 and CDR2: MNHEY, SMNVEV (reference sequence). Trimming shortened V by 5 bases and J by 2 bases, and 16 bases separated the two germline ends. The CDR3 spans 16 residues. The CDR3 region is CASSTTPSLTYNEQFF. For the CDR3, the DNA is TGTGCCAGCAGTACTACCCCTTCTCTTACCTACAATGAGCAGTTCTTC.

The J gene is TRBJ2-3, the V gene TRBV18, with TRBD1 as a possible D gene (6 bases). CDR3 size: 16 residues. The germline gives CDR1 KGHSH, CDR2 LQKENI. Trimming stripped 6 bases from V and 2 bases from J, with 18 bases between. The CDR3, as DNA: TGTGCCAGCTCCCCTGGACAGTTAAAGACCACAGATACGCAGTATTTT. Amino acids: CASSPGQLKTTDTQYF.

The chain joins TRBV7-2 to TRBJ1-2; 8 nucleotides line up with TRBD1. Germline CDR1 is SGHTA and CDR2 is FQGNSA. There are 14 residues in the CDR3. V lost 5 bases, J lost 8 bases, and 10 bases stayed unmatched. CDR3 protein: CASSMDRARLGYTF. The CDR3 nucleotides read TGTGCCAGCAGCATGGACAGGGCCCGTCTAGGCTACACCTTC.

The chain employs TRBV19 and TRBJ1-5, with TRBD1 identical over 7 bases. The V gene's germline CDR1 is LNHDA and CDR2 SQIVND (reference sequence). This CDR3 is 15 amino acids long. After removal of 0 bases from V and 9 bases from J, the junction contained 8 bases not matched to a gene. The CDR3 region has the DNA TGTGCCAGTAGTATAGATCCGGGACAGAACGGGCCCCAGCATTTT. Protein sequence: CASSIDPGQNGPQHF. The full variable domain, with the rest looked up from reference TRBV19 and TRBJ1-5, is DGGITQSPKYLFRKEGQNVTLSCEQNLNHDAMYWYRQDPGQGLRLIYYSQIVNDFQKGDIAEGYSVSREKKESFPLTVTSAQKNPTAFYLCASSIDPGQNGPQHFGDGTRLSIL.

This rearrangement joins TRBV12-5 to TRBJ2-1; 11 bases align to TRBD1. The CDR3 loop spans 15 amino acids. CDR1 and CDR2 from the germline V gene are LGHNT and FRNRAP. With V trimmed by 4 bases and J by 8 bases, 7 bases remained unmatched. In DNA form, the CDR3 reads TGTGCTAGTGGTTCCCCGGGACAGGGGGTCTATGAGCAGTTCTTC. Residues: CASGSPGQGVYEQFF.

This chain links TRBV15 with TRBJ1-4; perhaps TRBD1 as D (5 bases). Germline CDR1 and CDR2: LNHNV and YYDKDF (reference sequence). V gave up 0 bases and J gave up 5 bases, with 7 bases separating them. The CDR3 covers 14 residues. The CDR3 coding sequence is TGTGCCACCAGCAGAGACAGGGCAAATGAAAAACTGTTTTTT. Its translation: CATSRDRANEKLFF. Filled out from reference TRBV15 and TRBJ1-4, the complete variable domain reads DAMVIQNPRYQVTQFGKPVTLSCSQTLNHNVMYWYQQKSSQAPKLLFHYYDKDFNNEADTPDNFQSRRPNTSFCFLDIRSPGLGDTAMYLCATSRDRANEKLFFGSGTQLSVL.

The gene calls are TRBV2 and TRBJ2-2, with a tentative D call TRBD1 (6 bases). The CDR3 is 14 residues long. V gave up 2 bases and J gave up 7 bases, with 11 bases separating them. Germline V gene lookup returns CDR1 SNHLY and CDR2 FYNNEI. The CDR3 spells CASSEQGINGELFF. The CDR3 region has the DNA TGTGCCAGCAGTGAACAGGGGATAAACGGGGAGCTGTTTTTT.

V and J are TRBV3-1 (or the pseudogene TRBV3-2) and TRBJ1-4; no firm D call. CDR1 LGHDT and CDR2 YNNKEL come from the germline V gene (reference sequence). V lost 0 bases to trimming and J lost 8 bases, with 13 bases between them. CDR3 length: 15 residues. CDR3 nucleotides: TGTGCCAGCAGCCAAGATTTGGAACAGAAAGAAAAACTGTTTTTT. Protein: CASSQDLEQKEKLFF.

The genes are TRBV27 and TRBJ2-2; 8 bases line up with TRBD2. Trimming took 2 bases from V and 5 from J; bases not matched to a gene: 4. This CDR3 contains 15 residues. The germline CDR1 and CDR2 sequences are MNHEY and SMNVEV (reference sequence). CDR3 nucleotides: TGTGCCAGCAGTTTACGGGGACTAGTGACCGGGGAGCTGTTTTTT. Residues: CASSLRGLVTGELFF.

This chain joins TRBV30 and TRBJ1-5, with D possibly being TRBD1 (5 bases). Germline CDR1 and CDR2: GTSNPN and SVGIG (reference sequence). CDR3 length: 17 amino acids. V was shortened by 1 base and J by 1 base, with 17 bases between the two germline ends. Here the CDR3 reads CAWSEGRGGISNQPQHF. The DNA of the CDR3 is TGTGCCTGGAGTGAAGGACGGGGGGGTATAAGCAATCAGCCCCAGCATTTT.